The present T cell receptor (beta chain) was sequenced within a study of PD-L1 blockade in urothelial cancer. About the study: Blood drawn 3 weeks (second dose) and 6 weeks after treatment start was analyzed.

The data were produced by immunoSEQ multiplex PCR, yet TCRdb's version contains in-frame clones alone and is incomplete. The data show 70,000 or so clones, approximately 80% seen once. This clone was detected only once. Its antigen is unidentified. Findings and caveats of the study: Blood TCR clonality below the median before treatment was a predictor of better survival.

The receptor was isolated from a man in his sixties or seventies with urothelial cancer. The sequenced sample was PBMCs, obtained around atezolizumab (anti-PD-L1) treatment.

The CDR3, as DNA: TGTGCCAGCAGCAAACAGGGTACTGACGGGGAGCTGTTTTTT. This gives the protein CASSKQGTDGELFF. The V gene is TRBV5-4, the J gene TRBJ2-2, with D perhaps TRBD1 (6 bases). Germline CDR1 reads SGHNT; CDR2 reads YYREEE (reference sequence). The CDR3 sequence is 14 residues long. The V end was cut by 4 bases, the J end by 7 bases, with 14 bases between.